Listed below are T cell receptor beta chains from one sample, sequenced in a study of T cell responses to AZD1222 COVID-19 vaccine. This table comes from immunoSEQ multiplex PCR, and its TCRdb copy is limited to in-frame clones, with some not included. This table holds 200,000 to 250,000 clones, about 95% found once. Sequenced here: peripheral blood, sampled 28 days after the second dose of the MenACWY control vaccine. All receptors come from an adult who received the MenACWY meningococcal vaccine as a control. The CDR3 runs from the conserved cysteine through the conserved F or W. A D gene is named only where the DNA matches it firmly. For some rows the clone size is stated as once, few or many, or as a class when expanded; others skip it.

j_call clone_size v_call d_call cdr3_nt cdr3_aa
TRBJ2-1 - TRBV7-3 TRBD2 TGTGCCAGCAGCGCAACTAGCGGGCCCTACAATGAGCAGTTCTTC CASSATSGPYNEQFF
TRBJ1-3 - TRBV14 - TGTGCCAGCAGCCGGACAGTCTTTGGAAACACCATATATTTT CASSRTVFGNTIYF
TRBJ2-1 - TRBV7-7 TRBD2 TGTGCTAGCAGCCCCTCGGCTAGCGGGTACAATGAGCAGTTCTTC CASSPSASGYNEQFF
TRBJ1-4 - TRBV2 - TGTGCCAGCAGTGAGGACAGATTAGATGAAAAACTGTTTTTT CASSEDRLDEKLFF
TRBJ1-4 - TRBV7-9 - TGTGCCAGCAGCAATCTCGAGGGACTCCCTGATGCGGGAAAACTGTTTTTT CASSNLEGLPDAGKLFF
TRBJ2-3 - TRBV7-3 TRBD2 TGTGCCAGCAGCTCCCGACTAGCGGGAGGTCCCGGGGCAACAGATACGCAGTATTTT CASSSRLAGGPGATDTQYF
TRBJ2-1 - TRBV19 TRBD2 TGTGCCAGTAGTATGGGACCTCTAGCGGGGGGTTCATACAATGAGCAGTTCTTC CASSMGPLAGGSYNEQFF
TRBJ2-1 - TRBV6-4 - TGTGCCAGCAGTGATCAGGGATCCGGGCCAAATGAGCAGTTCTTC CASSDQGSGPNEQFF
TRBJ1-3 once TRBV21-1 - TGTGCCAGCAGCAAGGACAGTTCCCGCTCTGGAAACACCATATATTTT CASSKDSSRSGNTIYF
TRBJ1-1 - TRBV7-3 TRBD1 TGTGCCAGCAGCTTAGGGGCGACAGGGGGGAACACTGAAGCTTTCTTT CASSLGATGGNTEAFF
TRBJ1-2 - TRBV28 - TGTGCCAGCAGTTTACCCGGGGGCGAAAAGGGCTATGGCTACACCTTC CASSLPGGEKGYGYTF
TRBJ1-1 - TRBV5-1 TRBD1 TGCGCCAGCAGCAAGGGGACAGGGACGAACACTGAAGCTTTCTTT CASSKGTGTNTEAFF
TRBJ2-6 - TRBV18 TRBD2 TGTGCCAGCTCACCAACGGGAGGGACTGGGGCCAACGTCCTGACTTTC CASSPTGGTGANVLTF
TRBJ1-4 - TRBV5-4 TRBD1 TGTGCCAGCAGCAATCAGGGGGCGGGTAATGAAAAACTGTTTTTT CASSNQGAGNEKLFF
TRBJ2-7 - TRBV6-5 - TGTGCCAGCAGTTACTCGAGGGGGGGGAGCTCCTACGAGCAGTACTTC CASSYSRGGSSYEQYF
TRBJ2-3 - TRBV11-3 TRBD2 TGTGCCAGCAGCGGCGGGACTAGCGGGACCCAGGATACGCAGTATTTT CASSGGTSGTQDTQYF
TRBJ1-5 - TRBV30 - TGTGCCTGGAGTGTGGGTAGTCAGGGGAATCAGCCCCAGCATTTT CAWSVGSQGNQPQHF
TRBJ1-2 once TRBV14 - TGTGCCAGCAGCCAAGATCCGGGAAACCCAGTGGGCTACACCTTC CASSQDPGNPVGYTF
TRBJ2-1 - TRBV2 TRBD2 TGTGCCACCACCCTGTCGGGGGGGGGCTACAATGAGCAGTTCTTC CATTLSGGGYNEQFF
TRBJ2-1 - TRBV11-2 TRBD2 TGTGCCAGCAGCTCCACGGGGGGATCCTACAATGAGCAGTTCTTC CASSSTGGSYNEQFF
TRBJ2-7 - TRBV5-1 - TGCGCCAGCAGCTTGGAAGCCAGTCCTACGTCGTGGCAGTACTTC CASSLEASPTSWQYF
TRBJ1-2 - TRBV9 - TGTGCCAGCAGCGTAGTGGCAGGCACTAACTATGGCTACACCTTC CASSVVAGTNYGYTF
TRBJ2-7 - TRBV10-3 - TGTGCCATCAGCGGGGTTAGGTACGAGCAGTACTTC CAISGVRYEQYF
TRBJ1-2 - TRBV2 - TGTGCCAGCAGTGGCCCAGGCGTCCCCTATGGCTACACCTTC CASSGPGVPYGYTF
TRBJ2-7 - TRBV29-1 - TGCAGCGTTCGGGGGTCCACAGGGAGCTCCTACGAGCAGTACTTC CSVRGSTGSSYEQYF
TRBJ2-2 once TRBV4-3 TRBD2 TGCGCCAGCAGCCAAGATGGCGGGGGAGCGAACACCGGGGAGCTGTTTTTT CASSQDGGGANTGELFF
TRBJ1-1 - TRBV6-5 - TGTGCCACCTCGATTGGACCGAACACTGAAGCTTTCTTT CATSIGPNTEAFF
TRBJ1-5 - TRBV6-1 - TGTGCCAGCAGTGAGATCCCCGATAGCAATCAGCCCCAGCATTTT CASSEIPDSNQPQHF
TRBJ2-1 - TRBV5-1 TRBD1 TGCGCCAGCAACCCACAGGGGGCTCTATACAATGAGCAGTTCTTC CASNPQGALYNEQFF
TRBJ1-2 - TRBV4-1 TRBD1 TGCGCCAGCAGCCACTCCAGTGGGACAGGGAGGAGTGGCTACACCTTC CASSHSSGTGRSGYTF
TRBJ2-3 - TRBV6-1 TRBD2 TGTGCCAGCAGTGAAGAGCCAGCGGGGGGGCTGTGGGATACGCAGTATTTT CASSEEPAGGLWDTQYF
TRBJ2-3 - TRBV11-2 TRBD2 TGTGCCAGCAGCTTAGTGCGGGAGGGCCCTCGTCCGACAGATACGCAGTATTTT CASSLVREGPRPTDTQYF
TRBJ1-5 - TRBV6-5 TRBD1 TGTGCCAGCAGTAGGGACAGGGACGCCTATCAGCCCCAGCATTTT CASSRDRDAYQPQHF
TRBJ2-3 - TRBV7-9 - TGTGCCAGCAGCTTATCGATGTCTAGCACAGATACGCAGTATTTT CASSLSMSSTDTQYF
TRBJ2-2 - TRBV3-1/TRBV3-2 TRBD1 TGTGCCAGCAGCCAACAGACAGGGGGCGGTTCCGGGGAGCTGTTTTTT CASSQQTGGGSGELFF
TRBJ2-1 - TRBV5-1 TRBD2 TGCGCCAGCAGCTTCTCCACGACTAGCCTAAGCCCCAATGAGCAGTTCTTC CASSFSTTSLSPNEQFF
TRBJ1-6 - TRBV19 - TGTGCCAGTAGTATCTCAGGGAATTCACCCCTCCACTTT CASSISGNSPLHF
TRBJ1-6 - TRBV2 - TGTGCCAGCAGTGAAGAGGGGTTAGATAATTCACCCCTCCACTTT CASSEEGLDNSPLHF
TRBJ2-2 - TRBV21-1 - TGTGCCACCTCAGGGACCGGGGAGCTGTTTTTT CATSGTGELFF
TRBJ1-1 - TRBV28 TRBD1 TGTGCCAGCAGTTTCCGGACAGGGACTGAAGCTTTCTTT CASSFRTGTEAFF
TRBJ2-5 - TRBV5-4 - TGTGCCAGCAGCTTAAGGGACTTGCAAGAGACCCAGTACTTC CASSLRDLQETQYF
TRBJ2-5 - TRBV7-6 TRBD2 TGTGCCAGCAGCCGTGGGACTAGCGGGACCCAAGAGACCCAGTACTTC CASSRGTSGTQETQYF
TRBJ2-2 once TRBV28 - TGTGCCAGCAGTTCTAGCCTGGGGAACACCGGGGAGCTGTTTTTT CASSSSLGNTGELFF